The entry below describes one TCR beta chain. Its target is not known. The source of the sample is a study of T cell repertoires in cytomegalovirus infection. Turning to the study itself: Newly reported HLA-C-restricted and thoroughly characterized HLA-B-restricted CMV epitopes were employed. Indications came from public TCR beta signatures; they pointed to CMV infection and to a matching HLA type.

Study conclusions and caveats: The ex vivo response was dominated by HLA-C-restricted CMV-specific TCR beta clonotypes.

This CDR3 region has 15 residues. V was clipped by 2 bases and J by 5 bases, with 12 bases between them. Germline assignment: CDR1 SGHTA and CDR2 FQGNSA. TCRdb redid the calling of the reads with MiXCR, one entry per CDR3 protein. The sample has more than 250,000 distinct CDR3 sequences, roughly 25% seen once. The starting material was cultured PBMCs, obtained from culture after CMV antigen stimulation. This TCR was recovered from a human donor in good health (CMV status not recorded). Some clones in this sample may be carry-over from other donors' samples. The chain recombines TRBV7-2 with TRBJ2-2, with D unclear. This CDR3 reads CASSLLFGRTGELFF. In nucleotides, the CDR3 is TGTGCCAGCAGCTTACTTTTTGGGCGGACCGGGGAGCTGTTTTTT.